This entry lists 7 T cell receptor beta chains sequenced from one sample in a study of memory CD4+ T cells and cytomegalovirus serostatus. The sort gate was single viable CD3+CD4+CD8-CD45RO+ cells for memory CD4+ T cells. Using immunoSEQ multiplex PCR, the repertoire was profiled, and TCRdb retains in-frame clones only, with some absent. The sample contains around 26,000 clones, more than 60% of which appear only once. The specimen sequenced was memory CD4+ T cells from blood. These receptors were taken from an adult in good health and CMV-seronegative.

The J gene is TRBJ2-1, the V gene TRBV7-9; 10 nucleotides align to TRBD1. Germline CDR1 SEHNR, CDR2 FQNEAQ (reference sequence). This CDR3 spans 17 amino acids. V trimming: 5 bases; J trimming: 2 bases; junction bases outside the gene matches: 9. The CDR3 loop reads CASSPGTGASTYNEQFF. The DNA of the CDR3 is TGTGCCAGCAGCCCGGGGACAGGGGCCTCTACCTACAATGAGCAGTTCTTC. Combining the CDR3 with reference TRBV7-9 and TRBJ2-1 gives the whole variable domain DTGVSQNPRHKITKRGQNVTFRCDPISEHNRLYWYRQTLGQGPEFLTYFQNEAQLEKSRLLSDRFSAERPKGSFSTLEIQRTEQGDSAMYLCASSPGTGASTYNEQFFGPGTRLTVL.

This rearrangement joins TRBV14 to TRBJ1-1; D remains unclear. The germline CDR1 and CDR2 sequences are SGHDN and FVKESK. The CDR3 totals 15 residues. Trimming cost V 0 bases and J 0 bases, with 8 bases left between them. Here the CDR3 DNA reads TGTGCCAGCAGCCAAGAAGGCGCTATGAACACTGAAGCTTTCTTT. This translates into CASSQEGAMNTEAFF.

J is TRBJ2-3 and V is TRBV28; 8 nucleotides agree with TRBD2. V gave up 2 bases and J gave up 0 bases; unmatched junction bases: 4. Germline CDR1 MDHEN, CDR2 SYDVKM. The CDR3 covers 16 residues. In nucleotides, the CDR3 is TGTGCCAGCAGTTTAGGAAGCGGGGGTAGCACAGATACGCAGTATTTT. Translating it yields CASSLGSGGSTDTQYF.

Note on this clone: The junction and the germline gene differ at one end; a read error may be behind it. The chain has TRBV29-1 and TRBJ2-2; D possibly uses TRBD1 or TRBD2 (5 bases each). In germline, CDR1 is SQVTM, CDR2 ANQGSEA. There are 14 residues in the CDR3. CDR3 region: CNVEEGWGTGELFF. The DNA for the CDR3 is TGCAACGTTGAAGAGGGGTGGGGCACCGGGGAGCTGTTTTTT.

The CDR3, as DNA: TGCGCCAGCAGCTTGGGTCAAGCGCAGTATTTT. This encodes CASSLGQAQYF. The rearrangement links TRBV5-1 to TRBJ2-3; D is unresolved. V lost 0 bases, J lost 10 bases, and 6 bases lay in between. This CDR3 region has 11 residues. Germline CDR1 SGHRS, CDR2 YFSETQ.

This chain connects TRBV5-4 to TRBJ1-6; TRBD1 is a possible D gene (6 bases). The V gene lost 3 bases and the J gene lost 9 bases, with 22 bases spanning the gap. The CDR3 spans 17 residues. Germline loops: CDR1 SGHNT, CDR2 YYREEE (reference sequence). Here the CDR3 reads CASSSSVGGRVGSPLHF. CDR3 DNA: TGTGCCAGCAGCTCGAGTGTAGGGGGAAGGGTTGGTTCACCCCTCCACTTT.

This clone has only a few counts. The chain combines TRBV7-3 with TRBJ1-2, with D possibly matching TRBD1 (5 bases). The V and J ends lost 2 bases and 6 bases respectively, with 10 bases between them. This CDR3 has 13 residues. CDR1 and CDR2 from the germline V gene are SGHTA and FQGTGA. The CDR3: CASSLGQGNGYTF. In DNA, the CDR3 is TGTGCCAGCAGCTTAGGGCAGGGAAATGGCTACACCTTC.